Shown below are 8 T cell receptor beta chains from a single sample sequenced in a study of blood T cell repertoires in COVID-19. Generated by immunoSEQ multiplex PCR, the TCRdb table keeps only in-frame clones and is missing some. Altogether approximately 150,000 clones are present, around 84% being singletons, with the ten largest covering more than 2%. The material sequenced was peripheral blood. The origin of the receptors is a human donor with acute or convalescent COVID-19. The donor label of this sample is uncertain.

The chain has TRBV7-2 and TRBJ2-3; perhaps TRBD2 as D (5 bases). Germline CDR1 is SGHTA and CDR2 is FQGNSA. There are 14 residues in the CDR3. Trimming removed 3 bases at V and 0 bases at J, with 7 bases between. CDR3 in amino acids: CASSFEGSTDTQYF. For the CDR3, the DNA is TGTGCCAGCAGCTTCGAGGGAAGCACAGATACGCAGTATTTT.

V and J are TRBV7-2 and TRBJ1-6; D is possibly TRBD1 (6 bases). The ends were cut back, 3 bases at V and 5 bases at J, with 11 bases in the middle. Per the germline V gene, CDR1 is SGHTA and CDR2 is FQGNSA. The CDR3 is 15 residues long. The CDR3 DNA reads TGTGCCAGCAGCTTGGGGACATTTAATAATTCACCCCTCCACTTT. Amino acid sequence: CASSLGTFNNSPLHF. Drawing the rest from reference TRBV7-2 and TRBJ1-6, the complete variable domain is GAGVSQSPSNKVTEKGKDVELRCDPISGHTALYWYRQSLGQGLEFLIYFQGNSAPDKSGLPSDRFSAERTGGSVSTLTIQRTQQEDSAVYLCASSLGTFNNSPLHFGNGTRLTVT.

The chain is built from TRBV7-2 and TRBJ2-7, with D possibly being TRBD1 (6 bases). Germline V gene sequence: CDR1 SGHTA, CDR2 FQGNSA. The CDR3 contains 17 residues. Trimming removed 5 bases from V and 1 base from J, with 21 bases in between. The CDR3 sequence is CASSLPGTPAPSYEQYF. CDR3 nucleotides: TGTGCCAGCAGCCTACCCGGGACACCTGCCCCTTCCTACGAGCAGTACTTC.

The chain couples TRBV14 to TRBJ1-2, with 11 bases matching TRBD1. With V trimmed by 4 bases and J by 5 bases, 3 bases remained unmatched. The CDR3 loop spans 14 amino acids. Germline CDR1 and CDR2: SGHDN and FVKESK. The CDR3 protein is CASSLGQGEYGYTF. In nucleotides, the CDR3 is TGTGCCAGCAGCCTGGGACAGGGGGAATATGGCTACACCTTC.

The chain couples TRBV6-4 to TRBJ2-2; 7 bases are a match to TRBD1. Per germline, CDR1 MRHNA and CDR2 SNTAGT. The trim removed 2 bases at V and 6 bases at J, leaving 15 bases unmatched. The CDR3 totals 18 residues. CDR3 region: CASSDPRQGTLPPGELFF. In DNA, the CDR3 is TGTGCCAGCAGTGACCCCCGACAGGGAACCCTCCCCCCCGGGGAGCTGTTTTTT.

The chain carries TRBV7-2 and TRBJ2-1; TRBD2 might be the D (6 bases). V lost 4 bases and J 0 bases, leaving 13 bases between the germline ends. Germline loops: CDR1 SGHTA, CDR2 FQGNSA. The CDR3 spans 16 residues. CDR3 in amino acids: CASSSGTSYSYNEQFF. CDR3 in DNA: TGTGCCAGCAGCTCCGGGACTTCGTACTCCTACAATGAGCAGTTCTTC.

The V gene is TRBV6-2 or TRBV6-3, the J gene TRBJ2-1; D is perhaps TRBD1 (6 bases). In germline, CDR1 is MNHEY, CDR2 SVGEGT. Deletions cut 2 bases from V and 6 bases from J, with 11 bases between. This CDR3 is 14 amino acids long. The CDR3 sequence: CASSYRPTGNEQFF. The CDR3 DNA follows: TGTGCCAGCAGTTACCGCCCGACAGGCAATGAGCAGTTCTTC.

The CDR3 DNA reads as TGTGCCAGCAGTTACTCAGGGGTAACTGAAGCTTTCTTT. Encoded protein: CASSYSGVTEAFF. This chain joins TRBV6-2 or TRBV6-3 and TRBJ1-1, with D possibly matching TRBD1 (5 bases). Trimming cost V 0 bases and J 5 bases, with 7 bases left between them. This CDR3 region has 13 residues. Germline V gene data show CDR1 as MNHEY and CDR2 as SVGEGT.